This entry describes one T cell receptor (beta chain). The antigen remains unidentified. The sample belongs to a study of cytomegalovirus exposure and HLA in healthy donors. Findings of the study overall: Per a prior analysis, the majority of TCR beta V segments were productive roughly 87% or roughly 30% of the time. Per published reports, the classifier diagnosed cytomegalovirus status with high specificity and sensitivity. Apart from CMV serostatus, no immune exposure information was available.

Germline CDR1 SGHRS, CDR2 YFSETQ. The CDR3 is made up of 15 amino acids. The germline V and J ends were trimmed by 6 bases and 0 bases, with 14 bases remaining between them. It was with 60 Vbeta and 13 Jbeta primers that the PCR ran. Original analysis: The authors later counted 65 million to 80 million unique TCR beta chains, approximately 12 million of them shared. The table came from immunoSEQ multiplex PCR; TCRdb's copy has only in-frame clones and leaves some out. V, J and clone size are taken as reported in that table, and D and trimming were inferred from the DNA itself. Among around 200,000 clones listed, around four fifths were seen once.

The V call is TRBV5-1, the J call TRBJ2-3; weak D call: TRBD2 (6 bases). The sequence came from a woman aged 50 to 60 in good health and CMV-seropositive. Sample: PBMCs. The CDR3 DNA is TGCGCCAGCACGAGGGCGGGAAGGAGCACAGATACGCAGTATTTT. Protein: CASTRAGRSTDTQYF.